The 7 T cell receptor beta chains presented below share a single source sample, sequenced in a study of Ad26.COV2.S vaccination and SARS-CoV-2 variants. Treatment: some 19 received Ad26.COV2.S at low or high dose, single or two shots; a few received placebo; per-sample allocation not given. Material that was analyzed had been drawn on day 63 after the first vaccine or placebo injection. Data came from immunoSEQ multiplex PCR; TCRdb stores just in-frame clones and leaves some out. This table has 350,000 to 450,000 clones, 92% appearing once. The material sequenced was peripheral blood, taken in a trial of Ad26.COV2.S vaccine versus placebo. The receptors here all came from a person aged 18 to 65 who received the Ad26.COV2.S COVID-19 vaccine or a placebo.

The CDR3 DNA follows: TGTGCCAGTAGTACCAACCAAGGGCATGGCGAGCAGTACTTC. Its protein is CASSTNQGHGEQYF. The J gene is TRBJ2-7, the V gene TRBV19; D remains unclear. The CDR3 consists of 14 residues. Germline assignment: CDR1 LNHDA and CDR2 SQIVND (reference sequence). Trimming pared 4 bases from V and 6 bases from J, leaving 16 bases between.

The V call is TRBV7-8, the J call TRBJ2-6; D is ambiguous. V was clipped by 5 bases and J by 2 bases, with 10 bases between them. The germline gives CDR1 SGHVS, CDR2 FQNEAQ. This CDR3 has 15 residues. CDR3 sequence (DNA): TGTGCCAGCAGCATAACAGTGCCTGGGGCCAACGTCCTGACTTTC. Its protein product is CASSITVPGANVLTF. The full variable domain, its missing parts supplied by reference TRBV7-8 and TRBJ2-6, is GAGVSQSPRYKVAKRGQDVALRCDPISGHVSLFWYQQALGQGPEFLTYFQNEAQLDKSGLPSDRFFAERPEGSVSTLKIQRTQQEDSAVYLCASSITVPGANVLTFGAGSRLTVL.

V usage is TRBV6-6 and J usage is TRBJ2-3, with 8 bases identical to TRBD2. The CDR3 totals 14 residues. V trimming: 6 bases; J trimming: 0 bases; junction bases outside the gene matches: 2. Germline V gene lookup returns CDR1 MNHNY and CDR2 SVGAGI (reference sequence). CDR3 coding DNA: TGTGCCAGCAGATTAGCGGGGAGCACAGATACGCAGTATTTT. It codes for CASRLAGSTDTQYF.

V and J are TRBV7-9 and TRBJ1-4; D is ambiguous. Germline lookup yields CDR1 SEHNR and CDR2 FQNEAQ (reference sequence). The CDR3 loop spans 16 amino acids. V was pared by 5 bases and J by 4 bases, with 17 bases between. The CDR3 nucleotides are TGTGCCAGCAGCCCCATGGCTGGGAACTTTAATGAAAAACTGTTTTTT. Translated: CASSPMAGNFNEKLFF.

In this sample, this clone turned up a few times. Germline is not matched at one junction end, which may reflect a read error. The V gene is TRBV30, the J gene TRBJ2-7, with D tentatively TRBD2 (5 bases). CDR1 and CDR2 (germline): GTSNPN, SVGIG (reference sequence). The CDR3 consists of 12 residues. The DNA of the CDR3 is TGTGCCTGGAGTGCTAGCTCCGACGAGCAGTACTTC. This gives the protein CAWSASSDEQYF. The full variable domain, completed using reference TRBV30 and TRBJ2-7, is SQTIHQWPATLVQPVGSPLSLECTVEGTSNPNLYWYRQAAGRGLQLLFYSVGIGQISSEVPQNLSASRPQDRQFILSSKKLLLSDSGFYLCAWSASSDEQYFGPGTRLTVT.

The chain has TRBV13 and TRBJ1-2; 10 nucleotides line up with TRBD1. Germline CDR1 PRHDT, CDR2 FYEKMQ (reference sequence). V trimming: 4 bases; J trimming: 2 bases; junction bases outside the gene matches: 4. The length of the CDR3 is 15 residues. The CDR3 bases are TGTGCCAGCAGCTCTGGACAGGGGGTGAACTATGGCTACACCTTC. This encodes CASSSGQGVNYGYTF. Complete variable domain (other parts from reference TRBV13 and TRBJ1-2): AAGVIQSPRHLIKEKRETATLKCYPIPRHDTVYWYQQGPGQDPQFLISFYEKMQSDKGSIPDRFSAQQFSDYHSELNMSSLELGDSALYFCASSSGQGVNYGYTFGSGTRLTVV.

This clone rates as medium-sized. The chain joins TRBV10-1 to TRBJ2-2; possibly TRBD1 for D (5 bases). The CDR3 covers 13 residues. The germline CDR1 and CDR2 sequences are WNHNN and SYGVQD (reference sequence). Trimming cost V 3 bases and J 3 bases, with 5 bases left between them. This CDR3 is CASSDRDTGELFF. The CDR3 nucleotides read TGCGCCAGCAGTGACAGGGACACCGGGGAGCTGTTTTTT.